These 27 T cell receptor beta chains share one sample of origin, sequenced in a study of T cell repertoires in cytomegalovirus infection. Using its own MiXCR run on the reads, TCRdb lists one record per CDR3 protein. The sample carries hundreds of thousands of distinct CDR3 sequences, less than 40% recorded once. The sequenced sample consisted of PBMCs. The receptors come from a human donor in good health (CMV status not recorded). Some clones in this sample may be carry-over from other donors' samples.

Regarding this clonotype: One base away lies a much larger clone, so this may be a sequencing read error. The chain recombines TRBV28 with TRBJ1-5; 8 nucleotides match TRBD1. Trimming at V came to 6 bases and at J to 3 bases, leaving 4 bases not matched to a gene. The CDR3 has 14 amino acids. CDR1 is MDHEN, CDR2 SYDVKM, per germline. The CDR3 loop is CASSRDRNNQPQHF. The DNA of the CDR3 is TGTGCCAGCAGCCGGGACAGGAACAATCAGCCCCAGCATTTT.

This sequence joins TRBV29-1 and TRBJ2-7, with D tentatively TRBD1 (5 bases). Per germline, CDR1 SQVTM and CDR2 ANQGSEA. The CDR3 is made up of 14 amino acids. V was shortened by 3 bases and J by 3 bases, with 15 bases between the two germline ends. Here the CDR3 reads CSVDFLGVLYEQYF. The CDR3 bases are TGCAGCGTTGATTTCCTAGGGGTCCTCTACGAGCAGTACTTC.

A single count supports this clonotype. A junction end diverges from the germline sequence, so it may reflect a read error. This chain connects TRBV27 to TRBJ2-1, with no clear D. CDR1 and CDR2 (germline): MNHEY, SMNVEV (reference sequence). This CDR3 is 14 amino acids long. The chain's CDR3 is CASQMWHSYKEQFF. The CDR3 DNA follows: TGTGCCAGTCAAATGTGGCACTCGTACAAGGAGCAGTTCTTC.

This clonotype has more than one count but fewer than ten. The genes are TRBV7-2 and TRBJ2-5; D perhaps matches TRBD1 (5 bases). Between the trimmed V and J ends, which lost 5 bases and 5 bases, there was a span of 18 bases. Per germline, CDR1 SGHTA and CDR2 FQGNSA. The length of the CDR3 is 15 residues. The CDR3 DNA is TGTGCCAGCAGCCCTGACCCCAGGGAAAGGGAGACCCAGTACTTC. Protein: CASSPDPRERETQYF.

The chain employs TRBV4-1 and TRBJ2-1, with D perhaps assigned TRBD1 or TRBD2 (5 bases each). CDR1 and CDR2 from the germline V gene are MGHRA and YSYEKL. Trimming took 4 bases from V and 8 from J, leaving 9 bases between them. CDR3 length equals 12 residues. This chain's CDR3 is CASSRGLDEQFF. Written as DNA, the CDR3 is TGCGCCAGCAGCCGGGGGTTAGATGAGCAGTTCTTC.

This clonotype was detected a few times. The chain has TRBV19 and TRBJ1-2; TRBD1 matches 8 bases. The CDR3 totals 14 residues. Germline V gene lookup returns CDR1 LNHDA and CDR2 SQIVND (reference sequence). V was clipped by 5 bases and J by 3 bases; unmatched bases: 5. CDR3 DNA: TGTGCCAGTAGTCCAGGGGGCGCATACTATGGCTACACCTTC. This translates into CASSPGGAYYGYTF.

The CDR3, as DNA: TGTGCCAGCTGGGGGGGCGGCAATGAGCAGTTCTTC. Protein product: CASWGGGNEQFF. This chain uses TRBV12-3 or TRBV12-4 with TRBJ2-1; D may be TRBD2 (7 bases). The CDR3 consists of 12 residues. Between the trimmed V and J ends, which lost 8 bases and 6 bases, there was a span of 11 bases.

The chain uses TRBV6-5 and TRBJ2-3; D possibly corresponds to TRBD1 (6 bases). The CDR3 is made up of 15 amino acids. The germline CDR1 and CDR2 sequences are MNHEY and SVGAGI. Deletions cut 2 bases from V and 2 bases from J, with 11 bases between. The CDR3 here is CASSYGGHLTDTQYF. The CDR3, as DNA: TGTGCCAGCAGTTACGGGGGACATCTCACAGATACGCAGTATTTT.

This chain joins TRBV7-9 and TRBJ1-6; possible D gene TRBD1, 6 bases. V shed 3 bases and J shed 6 bases, with 18 bases lying between them. The CDR3 is made up of 17 amino acids. The germline CDR1 and CDR2 sequences are SEHNR and FQNEAQ (reference sequence). This CDR3 reads CASSFFPHRVFNSPLHF. In DNA form, the CDR3 reads TGTGCCAGCAGCTTTTTTCCCCACAGGGTTTTTAATTCACCCCTCCACTTT.

The sample holds a few counts of this clonotype. The V call is TRBV27, the J call TRBJ2-7; TRBD2 is a possible D gene (5 bases). The CDR3 consists of 17 residues. From germline, CDR1 is MNHEY and CDR2 SMNVEV (reference sequence). Trimming removed 8 bases from V and 3 bases from J, with 26 bases in between. The CDR3 is CASRGWTPTGQSYEQYF. In DNA form, the CDR3 reads TGTGCCAGCCGGGGTTGGACCCCGACTGGGCAGAGCTACGAGCAGTACTTC.

This clonotype came up once. The germline gene is not matched at one end of the junction; a read error may be the cause. The chain uses TRBV12-3 or TRBV12-4 and TRBJ2-7; 9 bases are a match to TRBD1. The CDR3 has 16 amino acids. The CDR3 DNA sequence: TGTCCCAGCAGCTTACAAACCGGGACAGGGCCCTACGAGCAGTACTTC. Amino acid sequence: CPSSLQTGTGPYEQYF.

This chain uses TRBV28 with TRBJ1-4; 8 bases match TRBD1. Looked up from germline, CDR1 is MDHEN and CDR2 is SYDVKM. With 7 bases clipped from V and 7 bases from J, the junction kept 5 bases outside the gene matches. This CDR3 has 13 amino acids. The chain's CDR3 is CASIQGTGEKLFF. The DNA of the CDR3 is TGTGCCAGCATCCAGGGGACAGGTGAAAAACTGTTTTTT.

This rearrangement joins TRBV5-1 to TRBJ2-1, with TRBD2 matching 8 bases. The CDR3 has 11 residues. CDR1 SGHRS and CDR2 YFSETQ come from the germline V gene. V shed 2 bases and J 16 bases; nucleotides not matched to a gene: 5. The CDR3 DNA follows: TGCGCCAGCAGCTTCGGGGGGGTAGGATTCTTC. The encoded protein is CASSFGGVGFF.

The chain joins TRBV7-2 to TRBJ2-5, with a possible D match to TRBD1 (6 bases). The CDR3 spans 16 residues. Germline CDR1 and CDR2: SGHTA and FQGNSA. The V end was cut by 0 bases, the J end by 2 bases, with 13 bases between. The CDR3 is CASSLALGQIQETQYF. In DNA, the CDR3 is TGTGCCAGCAGCTTAGCGCTAGGACAGATACAAGAGACCCAGTACTTC.

The CDR3 here is CASSYWIGATNEKLFF. In DNA, the CDR3 is TGTGCCAGCAGTTACTGGATCGGTGCAACTAATGAAAAACTGTTTTTT. V and J are TRBV6-6 and TRBJ1-4; D uncertain. The CDR3 totals 16 residues. V lost 1 base to trimming and J lost 0 bases, with 9 bases between them. Germline assignment: CDR1 MNHNY and CDR2 SVGAGI (reference sequence).

Note on this clonotype: With a much larger clone just one base away, this may be a read error. V gene TRBV6-8 combines with J gene TRBJ1-6, with D uncertain. Germline CDR1 MNHGY, CDR2 SAAAGT. This CDR3 has 13 amino acids. The CDR3 DNA follows: TGTGCCAGCCAGCGGGTGAGGAATTCACCCCTCCAATTT. Translating it yields CASQRVRNSPLQF.

The gene calls are TRBV7-8 and TRBJ1-6, with TRBD1 identical over 12 bases. J was trimmed by 10 bases and V by 6 bases; bases with no gene match: 7. The CDR3 contains 15 residues. CDR1 is SGHVS and CDR2 is FQNEAQ in the germline V gene. The CDR3 protein is CASSFLGTGGSPLHF. The CDR3 nucleotides are TGTGCCAGCAGTTTTCTTGGGACAGGGGGCTCACCCCTCCACTTT.

The V call is TRBV7-8, the J call TRBJ1-5; D is uncertain. V lost 0 bases, J lost 12 bases, and 12 bases lay in between. The germline V gene has CDR1 SGHVS and CDR2 FQNEAQ. The CDR3 spans 13 residues. The CDR3 DNA follows: TGTGCCAGCAGCTTAGCGCCATTGTTGGACCAGCATTTT. It translates to CASSLAPLLDQHF.

V usage is TRBV6-5 and J usage is TRBJ1-2; no definite D call. Trimming took 2 bases from V and 2 from J, leaving 6 bases between them. This CDR3 has 13 amino acids. Germline V gene sequence: CDR1 MNHEY, CDR2 SVGAGI. CDR3 DNA: TGTGCCAGCAGTTACGGCTGGAACTATGGCTACACCTTC. Protein sequence: CASSYGWNYGYTF.

V and J are TRBV7-6 and TRBJ1-2; perhaps TRBD1 as D (5 bases). CDR1 is SGHVS and CDR2 is FNYEAQ in the germline V gene. Deletions cut 4 bases from V and 8 bases from J, with 14 bases between. The CDR3 spans 13 residues. In DNA, the CDR3 is TGTGCCAGCAGCTACTCCGCCCGGGGCGGCTACACCTTC. Amino acids: CASSYSARGGYTF. The variable domain in full, with the rest retrieved from reference TRBV7-6 and TRBJ1-2, is GAGVSQSPRYKVTKRGQDVALRCDPISGHVSLYWYRQALGQGPEFLTYFNYEAQQDKSGLPNDRFSAERPEGSISTLTIQRTEQRDSAMYRCASSYSARGGYTFGSGTRLTVV.

This clonotype was detected only a few times. The chain combines TRBV12-5 with TRBJ1-1; D is perhaps TRBD1 (5 bases). The V gene's germline CDR1 is LGHNT and CDR2 FRNRAP. The V end was cut by 7 bases, the J end by 1 base, with 16 bases between. This CDR3 contains 15 residues. The DNA for the CDR3 is TGTGCTAGTGCGCAGGCGGGGGTTGAGAACACTGAAGCTTTCTTT. Protein: CASAQAGVENTEAFF.

This chain connects TRBV7-2 to TRBJ1-5; 10 bases map to TRBD1. Germline CDR1 and CDR2: SGHTA and FQGNSA. The CDR3 runs to 16 residues. The V segment lost 8 bases and the J segment 2 bases; nucleotides outside the gene matches: 9. The CDR3 loop reads CASRLWDRGGNQPQHF. The DNA of the CDR3 is TGTGCCAGCCGATTGTGGGACAGGGGCGGCAATCAGCCCCAGCATTTT.

This clonotype came up many times. The chain is built from TRBV7-2 and TRBJ2-7; possible D gene TRBD1, 5 bases. The V end lost 0 bases, the J end lost 7 bases, and 16 bases lay between the germline ends. The V gene's germline CDR1 is SGHTA and CDR2 FQGNSA. The CDR3 runs to 15 residues. CDR3 DNA: TGTGCCAGCAGCTTAGCAGGGGATCGGCTACGGGAGCAGTACTTC. It yields the protein CASSLAGDRLREQYF.

As to this clonotype: One end of the junction does not line up with germline, which may come from a read error. J is TRBJ2-3 and V is TRBV27; 8 positions agree with TRBD2. CDR1 is MNHEY, CDR2 SMNVEV, per germline (reference sequence). CDR3 length: 17 amino acids. CDR3 amino acids: CASSLQTSVDYTETQYF. The DNA for the CDR3 is TGTGCCAGCAGTTTACAGACTAGCGTGGACTACACAGAGACGCAGTATTTT.

This chain links TRBV20-1 with TRBJ2-6; perhaps TRBD1 as D (5 bases). CDR1 and CDR2 from the germline V gene are DFQATT and SNEGSKA (reference sequence). The CDR3 runs 17 residues. The CDR3 loop reads CTNKGCPADSGANVLTF. Written as DNA, the CDR3 is TGCACTAACAAGGGGTGCCCGGCGGACTCTGGGGCCAACGTCCTGACTTTC.

The rearrangement uses TRBV20-1 and TRBJ2-5, with 8 bases identical to TRBD2. There are 17 residues in the CDR3. After removal of 2 bases from V and 1 base from J, the junction contained 12 bases not matched to a gene. CDR1 and CDR2 from the germline V gene are DFQATT and SNEGSKA (reference sequence). CDR3 region: CSARQYGGADPQETQYF. The CDR3 nucleotides are TGCAGTGCTAGACAATACGGGGGGGCTGACCCCCAAGAGACCCAGTACTTC.

The chain joins TRBV19 to TRBJ1-2, with TRBD1 as a possible D gene (5 bases). The CDR3 runs 16 residues. Germline V gives CDR1 LNHDA, CDR2 SQIVND (reference sequence). V lost 5 bases, J lost 8 bases, and 24 bases lay in between. The CDR3 DNA is TGTGCCAGTAGTCCTTCAGGCCGCCATGAGGGGTCGGGCTACACCTTC. Its protein product is CASSPSGRHEGSGYTF.